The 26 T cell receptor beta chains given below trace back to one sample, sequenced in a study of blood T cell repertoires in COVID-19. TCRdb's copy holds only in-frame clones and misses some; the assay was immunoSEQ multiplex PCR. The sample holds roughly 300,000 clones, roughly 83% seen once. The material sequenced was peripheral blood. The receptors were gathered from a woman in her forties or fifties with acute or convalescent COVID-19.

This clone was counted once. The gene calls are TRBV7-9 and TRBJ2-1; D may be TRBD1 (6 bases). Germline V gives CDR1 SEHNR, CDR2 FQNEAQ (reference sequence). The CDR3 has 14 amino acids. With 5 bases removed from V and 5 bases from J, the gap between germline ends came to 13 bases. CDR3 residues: CASSIGQTDNEQFF. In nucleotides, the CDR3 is TGTGCCAGCAGCATAGGACAGACCGACAATGAGCAGTTCTTC.

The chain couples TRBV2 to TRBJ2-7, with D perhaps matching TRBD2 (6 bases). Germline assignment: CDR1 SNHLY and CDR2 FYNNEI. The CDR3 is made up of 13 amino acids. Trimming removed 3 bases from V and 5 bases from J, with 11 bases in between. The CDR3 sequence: CASSEGRNDEQYF. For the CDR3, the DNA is TGTGCCAGCAGTGAGGGGAGGAACGACGAGCAGTACTTC.

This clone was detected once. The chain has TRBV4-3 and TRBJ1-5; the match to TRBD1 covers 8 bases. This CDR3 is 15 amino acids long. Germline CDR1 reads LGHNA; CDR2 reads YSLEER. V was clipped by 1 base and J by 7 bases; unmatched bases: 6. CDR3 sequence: CASSQGTGRGQPQHF. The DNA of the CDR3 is TGCGCCAGCAGCCAAGGGACAGGGCGTGGGCAGCCCCAGCATTTT.

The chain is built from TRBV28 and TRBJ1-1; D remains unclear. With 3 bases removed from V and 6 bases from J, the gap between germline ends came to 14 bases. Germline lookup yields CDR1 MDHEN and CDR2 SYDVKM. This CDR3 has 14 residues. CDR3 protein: CASSLVPRGAEAFF. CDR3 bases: TGTGCCAGCAGTTTGGTCCCCCGAGGAGCTGAAGCTTTCTTT. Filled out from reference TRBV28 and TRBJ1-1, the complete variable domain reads DVKVTQSSRYLVKRTGEKVFLECVQDMDHENMFWYRQDPGLGLRLIYFSYDVKMKEKGDIPEGYSVSREKKERFSLILESASTNQTSMYLCASSLVPRGAEAFFGQGTRLTVV.

CDR3 sequence (DNA): TGTGCCAGCAGTACCGGGGACAGAGCGAATGAAAAACTGTTTTTT. Protein product: CASSTGDRANEKLFF. The gene calls are TRBV28 and TRBJ1-4; 7 bases match TRBD1. The CDR3 extends over 15 amino acids. With 5 bases clipped from V and 5 bases from J, the junction kept 8 bases outside the gene matches. Germline CDR1 is MDHEN and CDR2 is SYDVKM.

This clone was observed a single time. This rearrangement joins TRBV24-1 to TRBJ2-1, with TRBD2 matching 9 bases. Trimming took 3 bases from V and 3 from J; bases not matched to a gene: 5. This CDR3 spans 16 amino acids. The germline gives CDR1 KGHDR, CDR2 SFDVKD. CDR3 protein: CATSDRLAAYYNEQFF. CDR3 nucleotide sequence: TGTGCCACCAGTGATCGACTAGCGGCCTACTACAATGAGCAGTTCTTC.

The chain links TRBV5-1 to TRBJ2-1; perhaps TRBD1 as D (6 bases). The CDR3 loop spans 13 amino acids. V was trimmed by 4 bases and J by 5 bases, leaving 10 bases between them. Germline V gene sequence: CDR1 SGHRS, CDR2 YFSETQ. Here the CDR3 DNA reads TGCGCCAGCAGCGACGGACAGAACAATGAGCAGTTCTTC. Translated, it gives CASSDGQNNEQFF.

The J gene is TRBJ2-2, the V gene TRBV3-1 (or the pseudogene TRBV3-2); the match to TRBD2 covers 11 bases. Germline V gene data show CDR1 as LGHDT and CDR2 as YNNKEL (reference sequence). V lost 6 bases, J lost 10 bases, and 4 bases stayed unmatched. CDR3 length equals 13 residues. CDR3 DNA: TGTGCCAGCAGACAACTAGCGGGAGTGGAGCTGTTTTTT. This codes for CASRQLAGVELFF.

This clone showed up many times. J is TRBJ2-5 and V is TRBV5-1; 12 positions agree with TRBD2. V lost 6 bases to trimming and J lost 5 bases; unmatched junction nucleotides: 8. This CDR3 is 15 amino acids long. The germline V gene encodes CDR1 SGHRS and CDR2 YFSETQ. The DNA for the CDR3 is TGCGCCAGCACCATGACTAGCGGGAGAGGCGAGACCCAGTACTTC. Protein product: CASTMTSGRGETQYF.

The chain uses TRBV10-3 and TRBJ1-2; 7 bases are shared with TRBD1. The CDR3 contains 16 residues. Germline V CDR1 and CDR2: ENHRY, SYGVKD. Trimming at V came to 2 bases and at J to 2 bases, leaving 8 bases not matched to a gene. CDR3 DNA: TGTGCCATCAGTGAGAATATCCCAGGGGGGAACTATGGCTACACCTTC. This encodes CAISENIPGGNYGYTF.

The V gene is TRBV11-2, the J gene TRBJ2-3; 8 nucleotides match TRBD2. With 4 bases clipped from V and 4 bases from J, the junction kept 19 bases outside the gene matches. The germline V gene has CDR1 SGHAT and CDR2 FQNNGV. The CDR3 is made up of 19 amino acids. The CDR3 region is CASSSRGGGSGKYADTQYF. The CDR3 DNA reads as TGTGCCAGCAGCTCGAGGGGGGGCGGTAGCGGGAAGTACGCAGATACGCAGTATTTT.

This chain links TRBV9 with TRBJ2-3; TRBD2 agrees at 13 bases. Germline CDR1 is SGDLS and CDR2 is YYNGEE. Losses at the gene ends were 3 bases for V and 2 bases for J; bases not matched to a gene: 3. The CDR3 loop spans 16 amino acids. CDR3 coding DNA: TGTGCCAGCAGCGCCACTAGCGGGAGGGTCACAGATACGCAGTATTTT. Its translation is CASSATSGRVTDTQYF.

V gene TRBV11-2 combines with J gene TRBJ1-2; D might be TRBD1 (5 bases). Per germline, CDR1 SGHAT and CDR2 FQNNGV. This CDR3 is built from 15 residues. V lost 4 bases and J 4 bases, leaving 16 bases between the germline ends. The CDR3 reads CASSSLIAGLYGYTF. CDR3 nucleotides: TGTGCCAGCAGCTCACTAATAGCGGGACTCTATGGCTACACCTTC.

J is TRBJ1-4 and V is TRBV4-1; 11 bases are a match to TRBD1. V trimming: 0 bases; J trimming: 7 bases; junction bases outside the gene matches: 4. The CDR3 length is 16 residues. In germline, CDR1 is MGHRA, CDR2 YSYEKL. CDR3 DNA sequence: TGCGCCAGCAGCCAAGAGCCCGGGACAGGGGGTGAAAAACTGTTTTTT. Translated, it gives CASSQEPGTGGEKLFF.

The CDR3 reads CAWTGITEAFF. DNA of the CDR3: TGTGCCTGGACAGGGATTACTGAAGCTTTCTTT. The chain employs TRBV30 and TRBJ1-1; weak D call: TRBD1 (5 bases). Germline-derived CDR1 and CDR2 are GTSNPN and SVGIG (reference sequence). V was shortened by 4 bases and J by 5 bases, with 8 bases between the two germline ends. This CDR3 has 11 residues. The full variable domain, rest sourced from reference TRBV30 and TRBJ1-1, is SQTIHQWPATLVQPVGSPLSLECTVEGTSNPNLYWYRQAAGRGLQLLFYSVGIGQISSEVPQNLSASRPQDRQFILSSKKLLLSDSGFYLCAWTGITEAFFGQGTRLTVV.

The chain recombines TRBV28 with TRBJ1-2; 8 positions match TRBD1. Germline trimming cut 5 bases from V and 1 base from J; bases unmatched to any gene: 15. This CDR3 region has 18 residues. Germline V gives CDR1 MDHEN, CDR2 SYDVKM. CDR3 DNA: TGTGCCAGCAGTCCACTAACAGGGGGTCCCTCTTATAACTATGGCTACACCTTC. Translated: CASSPLTGGPSYNYGYTF.

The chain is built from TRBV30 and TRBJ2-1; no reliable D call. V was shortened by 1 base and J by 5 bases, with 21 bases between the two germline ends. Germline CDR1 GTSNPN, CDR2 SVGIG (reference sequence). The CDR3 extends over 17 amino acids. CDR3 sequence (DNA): TGTGCCTGGAGTGAAAAACTCAGACTCGCTCACAACAATGAGCAGTTCTTC. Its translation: CAWSEKLRLAHNNEQFF.

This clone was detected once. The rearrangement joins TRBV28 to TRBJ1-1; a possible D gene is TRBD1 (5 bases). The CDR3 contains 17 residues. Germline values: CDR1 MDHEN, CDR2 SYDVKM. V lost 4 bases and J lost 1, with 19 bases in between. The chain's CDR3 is CASSSDSRRGENTEAFF. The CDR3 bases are TGTGCCAGCAGTTCCGACAGCCGGCGCGGCGAGAACACTGAAGCTTTCTTT. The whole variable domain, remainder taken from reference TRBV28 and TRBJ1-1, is DVKVTQSSRYLVKRTGEKVFLECVQDMDHENMFWYRQDPGLGLRLIYFSYDVKMKEKGDIPEGYSVSREKKERFSLILESASTNQTSMYLCASSSDSRRGENTEAFFGQGTRLTVV.

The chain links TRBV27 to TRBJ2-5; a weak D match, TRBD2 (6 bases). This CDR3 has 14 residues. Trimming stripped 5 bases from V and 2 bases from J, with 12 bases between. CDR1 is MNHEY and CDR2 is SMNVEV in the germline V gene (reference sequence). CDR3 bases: TGTGCCAGCAGTCTCCGGGACTGGCAAGAGACCCAGTACTTC. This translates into CASSLRDWQETQYF.

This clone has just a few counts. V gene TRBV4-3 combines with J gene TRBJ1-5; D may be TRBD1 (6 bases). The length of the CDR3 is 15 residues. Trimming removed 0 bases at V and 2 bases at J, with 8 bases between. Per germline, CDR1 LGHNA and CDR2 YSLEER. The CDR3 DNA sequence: TGCGCCAGCAGCCAAGAAAACAGGGGCAATCAGCCCCAGCATTTT. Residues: CASSQENRGNQPQHF.

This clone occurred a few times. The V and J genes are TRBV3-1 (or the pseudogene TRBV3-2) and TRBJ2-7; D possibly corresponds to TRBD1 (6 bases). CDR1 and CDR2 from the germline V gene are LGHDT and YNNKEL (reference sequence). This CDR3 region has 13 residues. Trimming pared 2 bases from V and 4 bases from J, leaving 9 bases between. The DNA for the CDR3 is TGTGCCAGCAGCCAACCAGGGGCTTACGAGCAGTACTTC. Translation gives CASSQPGAYEQYF.

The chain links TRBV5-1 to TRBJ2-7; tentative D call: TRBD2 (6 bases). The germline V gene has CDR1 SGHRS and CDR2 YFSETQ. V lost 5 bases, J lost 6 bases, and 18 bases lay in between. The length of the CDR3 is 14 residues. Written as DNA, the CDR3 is TGCGCCAGCAGTGCCGGAGGGGAGTTCGCCGAGCAGTACTTC. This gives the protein CASSAGGEFAEQYF.

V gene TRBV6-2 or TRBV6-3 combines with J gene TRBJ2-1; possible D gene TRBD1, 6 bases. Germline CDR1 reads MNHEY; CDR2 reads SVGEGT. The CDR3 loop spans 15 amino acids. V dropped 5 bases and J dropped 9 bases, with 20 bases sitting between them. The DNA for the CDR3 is TGTGCCAGCAGTCGTACAGGGTATGGTACTTTTGAGCAGTTCTTC. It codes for CASSRTGYGTFEQFF.

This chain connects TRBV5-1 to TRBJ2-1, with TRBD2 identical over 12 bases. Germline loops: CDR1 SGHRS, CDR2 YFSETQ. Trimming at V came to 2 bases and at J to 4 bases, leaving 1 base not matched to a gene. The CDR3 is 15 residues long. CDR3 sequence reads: CASSFGLAGYNEQFF. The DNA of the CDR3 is TGCGCCAGCAGCTTCGGACTAGCGGGGTACAATGAGCAGTTCTTC.

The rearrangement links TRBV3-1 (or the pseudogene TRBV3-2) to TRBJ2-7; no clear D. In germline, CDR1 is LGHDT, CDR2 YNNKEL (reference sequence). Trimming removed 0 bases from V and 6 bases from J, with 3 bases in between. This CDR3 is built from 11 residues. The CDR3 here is CASSQEAEQYF. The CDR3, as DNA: TGTGCCAGCAGCCAAGAAGCCGAGCAGTACTTC.

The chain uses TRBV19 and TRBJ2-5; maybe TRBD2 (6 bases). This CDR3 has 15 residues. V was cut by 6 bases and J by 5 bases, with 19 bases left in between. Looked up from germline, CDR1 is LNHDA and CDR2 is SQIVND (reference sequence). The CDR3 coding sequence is TGTGCCAGTAGCGAGGTGGGGCTAGCGATTGAGACCCAGTACTTC. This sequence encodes CASSEVGLAIETQYF.